This paragraph covers one T cell receptor (beta chain) sequence. Its cognate antigen is unknown. The sample comes from a study of T-cell memory formation after mild COVID-19. Study in general: Largely donor-specific sequence clusters came from two donors. Study-level points and caveats: Clones contracting across day 15 to 85 had a balanced CD4/CD8 profile; later expanding clones leaned CD4+.

Trimming shortened V by 5 bases and J by 4 bases, and 9 bases separated the two germline ends. The CDR3 consists of 14 residues. Per germline, CDR1 MGHDK and CDR2 SYGVNS. A 5'RACE reaction primed in the constant segment made cDNA libraries of TCR alpha and TCR beta, and these carried sample barcodes and UMIs. Each CDR3 protein gets one entry after TCRdb re-called the 5' RACE reads with MiXCR. The data contain approximately 82,000 distinct CDR3 sequences, roughly 13% of them singletons. The chain has TRBV25-1 and TRBJ2-6; D unresolved. The source of this sequence is a man aged 18 to 29 who had mild COVID-19 (a few samples of this study predate the infection). Cell type and time point are not known. The sample was PBMCs or a T cell subset sorted from them (not recorded which). CDR3 loop: CASSTWSGANVLTF. CDR3 bases: TGTGCCAGCAGTACGTGGTCGGGGGCCAACGTCCTGACTTTC.